Following are 27 T cell receptor beta chains from one sample sequenced in a study of cytomegalovirus exposure and HLA in healthy donors. The PCR was carried out with 60 Vbeta primers and 13 Jbeta primers. Generated by immunoSEQ multiplex PCR, the TCRdb table keeps only in-frame clones and is missing some. The sample records 95,000 to 120,000 clones, 74% being singletons. Sequences were obtained from PBMCs. All receptors come from a woman aged 40-49 years in good health and CMV-seropositive.

In its sample, this clone was seen once. The chain has TRBV4-1 and TRBJ2-7; maybe TRBD1 (7 bases). This CDR3 has 16 residues. CDR1 is MGHRA, CDR2 YSYEKL, per germline. V lost 4 bases and J 7 bases, leaving 23 bases between the germline ends. CDR3 in DNA: TGCGCCAGCAGCCTTGCAGACCGGGACAGTGGGGGGGAGCAGTACTTC. This sequence encodes CASSLADRDSGGEQYF.

The gene calls are TRBV9 and TRBJ2-5, with 8 nucleotides matching TRBD2. The J call may be incorrect, as the DNA end agrees better with TRBJ2-7. Germline V gives CDR1 SGDLS, CDR2 YYNGEE. The CDR3 has 16 residues. The chain's CDR3 is CASSGNPGLEDYEQYF. DNA for the CDR3: TGTGCCAGCAGCGGGAACCCGGGACTAGAGGACTACGAGCAGTACTTC.

A note on this clone: Other DNA variants within this sample encode the same CDR3. J is TRBJ1-2 and V is TRBV18, with TRBD1 matching over 8 bases. The CDR3 extends over 13 amino acids. CDR1 and CDR2 from the germline V gene are KGHSH and LQKENI. Trimming took 3 bases from V and 6 from J; bases not matched to a gene: 3. The CDR3 DNA reads TGTGCCAGCTCACCTCAGGGGGCTGATGGCTACACCTTC. It yields the protein CASSPQGADGYTF. Drawing the rest from reference TRBV18 and TRBJ1-2, the complete variable domain is NAGVMQNPRHLVRRRGQEARLRCSPMKGHSHVYWYRQLPEEGLKFMVYLQKENIIDESGMPKERFSAEFPKEGPSILRIQQVVRGDSAAYFCASSPQGADGYTFGSGTRLTVV.

Regarding this clone: This specimen includes other DNA sequences encoding the same CDR3. V usage is TRBV18 and J usage is TRBJ2-7; D gene ambiguous. V was cut by 2 bases and J by 0 bases, with 8 bases left in between. CDR1 is KGHSH and CDR2 is LQKENI in the germline V gene. The CDR3 is 14 residues long. CDR3 coding DNA: TGTGCCAGCTCACCAAGCTCAAGCTCCTACGAGCAGTACTTC. Its protein product is CASSPSSSSYEQYF.

The chain recombines TRBV19 with TRBJ1-2; possible D gene TRBD1, 5 bases. Germline values: CDR1 LNHDA, CDR2 SQIVND (reference sequence). The CDR3 consists of 13 residues. Trimming removed 6 bases from V and 5 bases from J, with 13 bases in between. The CDR3 sequence: CASRHGQVYGYTF. DNA for the CDR3: TGTGCCAGTAGACACGGACAAGTTTATGGCTACACCTTC.

The V and J genes are TRBV25-1 and TRBJ2-7, with TRBD1 identical over 9 bases. Looked up from germline, CDR1 is MGHDK and CDR2 is SYGVNS. CDR3 size: 16 residues. J was trimmed by 4 bases and V by 5 bases; bases with no gene match: 12. The CDR3, as DNA: TGTGCCAGCAGTATTACGATGGGACAGGGTTTTTACGAGCAGTACTTC. This encodes CASSITMGQGFYEQYF.

The V and J genes are TRBV4-3 and TRBJ1-6, with 9 bases aligning to TRBD1. The junction had 8 bases not matched to a gene; V was cut back by 0 bases and J by 8 bases. From germline, CDR1 is LGHNA and CDR2 YSLEER. The CDR3 runs 17 residues. CDR3 sequence (DNA): TGCGCCAGCAGCCAAGATTGGGGACAGGGTGTTTATTCACCCCTCCACTTT. Translating it yields CASSQDWGQGVYSPLHF.

The genes are TRBV25-1 and TRBJ1-2; 10 bases align to TRBD1. Germline V gene sequence: CDR1 MGHDK, CDR2 SYGVNS. The V gene end was trimmed by 3 bases and the J gene end by 9 bases; junction bases not matched to a gene: 4. The CDR3 has 13 residues. In DNA, the CDR3 is TGTGCCAGCAGTGAGGGACAGGGGAGAAGCTACACCTTC. Translating gives CASSEGQGRSYTF.

The V and J genes are TRBV28 and TRBJ1-2, with 8 nucleotides matching TRBD1. The CDR3 is 14 amino acids. V gave up 7 bases and J gave up 4 bases; unmatched junction bases: 8. Germline values: CDR1 MDHEN, CDR2 SYDVKM. The CDR3 DNA sequence: TGTGCCAGCACCGAGACAGGGGATTTCTATGGCTACACCTTC. It specifies CASTETGDFYGYTF.

In this sample, this clone turned up a few times. This chain links TRBV6-1 with TRBJ2-5; a weak D match, TRBD1 (5 bases). Germline-derived CDR1 and CDR2 are MNHNS and SASEGT. This CDR3 is 13 amino acids long. The V end was cut by 4 bases, the J end by 2 bases, with 8 bases between. DNA for the CDR3: TGTGCCAGCAGTGTAGACAGACAAGAGACCCAGTACTTC. The encoded protein is CASSVDRQETQYF.

J is TRBJ2-2 and V is TRBV4-3; TRBD2 aligns across 13 bases. Germline V gives CDR1 LGHNA, CDR2 YSLEER. This CDR3 is built from 20 residues. V shed 0 bases, J shed 7 bases, and the junction held 14 bases outside the gene matches. The CDR3 region is CASSQERGLLAGGRGGELFF. CDR3 coding DNA: TGCGCCAGCAGCCAAGAAAGGGGGCTACTAGCGGGGGGGCGCGGCGGGGAGCTGTTTTTT.

V usage is TRBV6-1 and J usage is TRBJ2-7; 8 bases match TRBD1. Germline CDR1 MNHNS, CDR2 SASEGT. The CDR3 has 15 residues. V shed 7 bases, J shed 6 bases, and the junction held 14 bases outside the gene matches. For the CDR3, the DNA is TGTGCCAGCACTAAGGCCAGGGGGCATCCTACCGAGCAGTACTTC. Translated: CASTKARGHPTEQYF.

This clone has only a few counts. The chain recombines TRBV7-2 with TRBJ2-5, with 8 bases that match TRBD1. CDR3 length: 13 residues. Germline V gene sequence: CDR1 SGHTA, CDR2 FQGNSA. Germline trimming cut 5 bases from V and 7 bases from J; bases unmatched to any gene: 6. The CDR3 bases are TGTGCCAGCAGCCGAGAAGACAGGGGGACCCAGTACTTC. Translating it yields CASSREDRGTQYF.

The chain uses TRBV28 and TRBJ1-2; D not certain. The CDR3 is made up of 10 amino acids. Per germline, CDR1 MDHEN and CDR2 SYDVKM. V was clipped by 4 bases and J by 6 bases, with 3 bases between them. The DNA for the CDR3 is TGTGCCAGCAGTTCCAATGGCTACACCTTC. This sequence encodes CASSSNGYTF.

There are a few counts of this clone. The V gene is TRBV5-4, the J gene TRBJ2-2; maybe TRBD1 (6 bases). CDR1 SGHNT and CDR2 YYREEE come from the germline V gene (reference sequence). CDR3 length equals 16 residues. Trimming took 0 bases from V and 4 from J, leaving 13 bases between them. The CDR3 spells CASSLAVGGITGELFF. The CDR3 DNA follows: TGTGCCAGCAGCTTGGCGGTAGGGGGTATCACCGGGGAGCTGTTTTTT.

In this sample, this clone turned up a few times. The gene calls are TRBV2 and TRBJ2-7; D gene uncertain. This CDR3 has 14 amino acids. Germline V gives CDR1 SNHLY, CDR2 FYNNEI. V lost 4 bases to trimming and J lost 5 bases, with 15 bases between them. In DNA form, the CDR3 reads TGTGCCAGCAGTGTGGCCAGGTTTGGCAACGAGCAGTACTTC. Protein sequence: CASSVARFGNEQYF.

There are many counts of this clone. The chain employs TRBV6-5 and TRBJ1-3; D is undetermined. The CDR3 contains 14 residues. V was pared by 6 bases and J by 0 bases, with 9 bases between. Germline V CDR1 and CDR2: MNHEY, SVGAGI. The CDR3 is CASSSTSSGNTIYF. CDR3 sequence (DNA): TGTGCCAGCAGCTCAACTAGCTCTGGAAACACCATATATTTT.

The V and J genes are TRBV15 and TRBJ1-2; 7 bases match TRBD1. After removal of 0 bases from V and 4 bases from J, the junction contained 5 bases not matched to a gene. Germline CDR1 and CDR2: LNHNV and YYDKDF (reference sequence). The CDR3 loop spans 15 amino acids. The CDR3 DNA is TGTGCCACCAGCAGAGAGGCAGGGGGTTCCTATGGCTACACCTTC. It yields the protein CATSREAGGSYGYTF.

The chain couples TRBV5-5 to TRBJ2-7, with 10 bases that match TRBD1. CDR1 SGHKS and CDR2 YYEKEE come from the germline V gene (reference sequence). The J segment lost 3 bases and the V segment lost 7 bases, leaving 10 bases of the junction unmatched. This CDR3 is built from 15 residues. The CDR3, as DNA: TGTGCCAGCGGACAGGGGGAGAGGGCCCTCTACGAGCAGTACTTC. Translated: CASGQGERALYEQYF. Based on the CDR3 plus reference TRBV5-5 and TRBJ2-7, the full variable domain is DAGVTQSPTHLIKTRGQQVTLRCSPISGHKSVSWYQQVLGQGPQFIFQYYEKEERGRGNFPDRFSARQFPNYSSELNVNALLLGDSALYLCASGQGERALYEQYFGPGTRLTVT.

The chain has TRBV2 and TRBJ2-1; 9 nucleotides match TRBD2. CDR3 length: 13 residues. The germline gives CDR1 SNHLY, CDR2 FYNNEI. The V segment lost 7 bases and the J segment 4 bases; nucleotides outside the gene matches: 2. CDR3 nucleotides: TGTGCCAGCATGGCGGGAGGGTACAATGAGCAGTTCTTC. This translates into CASMAGGYNEQFF.

Only a few counts were recorded for this clone. The chain uses TRBV14 and TRBJ1-2; D possibly corresponds to TRBD1 (6 bases). The CDR3 is made up of 15 amino acids. V was clipped by 4 bases and J by 2 bases, with 14 bases between them. The germline V gene encodes CDR1 SGHDN and CDR2 FVKESK. The CDR3 loop reads CASSLPGQGNYGYTF. The CDR3, as DNA: TGTGCCAGCAGCCTCCCTGGGCAGGGGAACTATGGCTACACCTTC.

The rearrangement uses TRBV21-1 and TRBJ2-7; the DNA was not compared with TRBD1, the D call given in the table. TRBV21-1 is given as a pseudogene. CDR3 length: 14 residues. CDR3 sequence reads: CASRGDRGRSLGYF. CDR3 bases: TGTGCCAGCAGGGGGGACAGGGGGCGAAGTTTAGGATACTTC.

The rearrangement links TRBV19 to TRBJ1-5; 9 bases agree with TRBD1. With 5 bases clipped from V and 2 bases from J, the junction kept 4 bases outside the gene matches. Per the germline V gene, CDR1 is LNHDA and CDR2 is SQIVND (reference sequence). CDR3 length: 15 amino acids. For the CDR3, the DNA is TGTGCCAGTAGTTCGGACAGGGGTGGCAATCAGCCCCAGCATTTT. Translating gives CASSSDRGGNQPQHF.

V is TRBV27 and J is TRBJ1-2; 9 bases are a match to TRBD1. This CDR3 has 14 amino acids. V shed 6 bases, J shed 3 bases, and the junction held 5 bases outside the gene matches. The germline V gene encodes CDR1 MNHEY and CDR2 SMNVEV (reference sequence). This CDR3 is CASSQGQGYYGYTF. The DNA of the CDR3 is TGTGCCAGCAGCCAGGGACAGGGCTACTATGGCTACACCTTC.

The rearrangement joins TRBV5-5 to TRBJ2-3; D unresolved. CDR1 and CDR2 (germline): SGHKS, YYEKEE (reference sequence). The V end was cut by 7 bases, the J end by 6 bases, with 12 bases between. The CDR3 is 12 amino acids. CDR3 sequence reads: CASRFNQDTQYF. CDR3 nucleotide sequence: TGTGCCAGCCGTTTCAATCAGGATACGCAGTATTTT.

V usage is TRBV28 and J usage is TRBJ2-7; the match to TRBD1 covers 9 bases. After removal of 5 bases from V and 2 bases from J, the junction contained 7 bases not matched to a gene. The CDR3 runs 15 residues. Germline CDR1 reads MDHEN; CDR2 reads SYDVKM. The CDR3 loop reads CASSAPTGGAYEQYF. The CDR3 nucleotides are TGTGCCAGCAGTGCCCCAACAGGGGGCGCCTACGAGCAGTACTTC.

In its sample, this clone was seen a few times. V gene TRBV29-1 combines with J gene TRBJ1-1; D not resolved. V was trimmed by 6 bases and J by 1 base, leaving 3 bases between them. This CDR3 is built from 10 residues. Germline CDR1 SQVTM, CDR2 ANQGSEA. The DNA of the CDR3 is TGCAGCGTCCGGAACACTGAAGCTTTCTTT. Protein product: CSVRNTEAFF.